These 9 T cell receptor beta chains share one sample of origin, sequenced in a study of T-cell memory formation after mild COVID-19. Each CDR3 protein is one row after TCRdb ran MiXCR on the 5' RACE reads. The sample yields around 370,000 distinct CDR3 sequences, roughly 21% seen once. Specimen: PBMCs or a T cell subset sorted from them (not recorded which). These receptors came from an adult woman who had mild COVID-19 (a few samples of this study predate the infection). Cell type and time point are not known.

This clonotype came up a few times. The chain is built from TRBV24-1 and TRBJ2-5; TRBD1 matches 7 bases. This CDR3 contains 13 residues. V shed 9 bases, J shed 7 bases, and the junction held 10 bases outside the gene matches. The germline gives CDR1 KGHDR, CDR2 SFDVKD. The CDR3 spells CATEHRGSRTQYF. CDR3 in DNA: TGTGCCACCGAACACAGGGGCAGTCGGACCCAGTACTTC.

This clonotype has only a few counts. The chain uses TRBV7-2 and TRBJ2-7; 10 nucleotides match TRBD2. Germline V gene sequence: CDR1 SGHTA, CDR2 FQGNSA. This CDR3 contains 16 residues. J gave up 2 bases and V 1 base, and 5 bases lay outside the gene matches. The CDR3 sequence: CASSLEQSGRAYEQYF. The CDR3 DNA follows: TGTGCCAGCAGCTTAGAACAGAGCGGGAGGGCCTACGAGCAGTACTTC. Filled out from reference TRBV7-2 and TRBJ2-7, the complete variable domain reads GAGVSQSPSNKVTEKGKDVELRCDPISGHTALYWYRQSLGQGLEFLIYFQGNSAPDKSGLPSDRFSAERTGGSVSTLTIQRTQQEDSAVYLCASSLEQSGRAYEQYFGPGTRLTVT.

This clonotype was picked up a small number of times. The CDR3 DNA is TGTGCCAGCAGCTTAACGAACCACTTGCATGCTACCTACGAGCAGTACTTC. Translating it yields CASSLTNHLHATYEQYF. V is TRBV7-2 and J is TRBJ2-7; no definite D call. CDR1 is SGHTA and CDR2 is FQGNSA in the germline V gene. The CDR3 contains 17 residues. Trimming pared 2 bases from V and 2 bases from J, leaving 19 bases between.

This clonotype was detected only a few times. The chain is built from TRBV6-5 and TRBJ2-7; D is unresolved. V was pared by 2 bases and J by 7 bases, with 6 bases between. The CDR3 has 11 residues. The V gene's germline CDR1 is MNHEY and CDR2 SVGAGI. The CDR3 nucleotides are TGTGCCAGCAGTTACAAGGGAGAGCAGTACTTC. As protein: CASSYKGEQYF.

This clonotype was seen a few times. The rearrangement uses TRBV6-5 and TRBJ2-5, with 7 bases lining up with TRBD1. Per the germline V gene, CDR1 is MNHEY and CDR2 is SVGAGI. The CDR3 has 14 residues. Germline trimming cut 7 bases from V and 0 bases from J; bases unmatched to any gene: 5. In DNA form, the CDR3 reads TGTGCCAGCAAACCGACAGGGAACCAAGAGACCCAGTACTTC. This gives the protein CASKPTGNQETQYF.

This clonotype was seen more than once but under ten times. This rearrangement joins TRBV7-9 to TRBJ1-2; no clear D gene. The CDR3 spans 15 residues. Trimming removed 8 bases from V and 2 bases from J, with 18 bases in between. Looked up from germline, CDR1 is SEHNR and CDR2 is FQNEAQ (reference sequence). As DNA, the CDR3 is TGTGCCAGCTCCTCTCTAGTCACAGTCAACTATGGCTACACCTTC. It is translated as CASSSLVTVNYGYTF.

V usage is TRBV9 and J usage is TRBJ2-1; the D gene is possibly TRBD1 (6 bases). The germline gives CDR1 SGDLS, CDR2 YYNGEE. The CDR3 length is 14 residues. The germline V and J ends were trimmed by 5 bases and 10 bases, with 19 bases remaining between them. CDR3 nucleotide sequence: TGTGCCAGCAGGAATCCGGGACACTCAATGGAGCAGTTCTTC. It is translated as CASRNPGHSMEQFF. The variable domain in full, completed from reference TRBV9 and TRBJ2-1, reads DSGVTQTPKHLITATGQRVTLRCSPRSGDLSVYWYQQSLDQGLQFLIQYYNGEERAKGNILERFSAQQFPDLHSELNLSSLELGDSALYFCASRNPGHSMEQFFGPGTRLTVL.

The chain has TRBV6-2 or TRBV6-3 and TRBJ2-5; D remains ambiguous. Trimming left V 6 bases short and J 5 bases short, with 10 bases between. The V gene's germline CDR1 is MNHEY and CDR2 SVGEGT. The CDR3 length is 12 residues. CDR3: CASRDALETQYF. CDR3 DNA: TGTGCCAGCAGGGACGCGTTGGAGACCCAGTACTTC.

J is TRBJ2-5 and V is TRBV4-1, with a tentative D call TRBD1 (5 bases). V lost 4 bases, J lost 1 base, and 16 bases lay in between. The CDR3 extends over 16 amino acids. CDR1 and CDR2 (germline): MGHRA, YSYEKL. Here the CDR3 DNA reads TGCGCCAGCAGCCCGATTGGAGCTAGGGGCCAAGAGACCCAGTACTTC. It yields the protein CASSPIGARGQETQYF.